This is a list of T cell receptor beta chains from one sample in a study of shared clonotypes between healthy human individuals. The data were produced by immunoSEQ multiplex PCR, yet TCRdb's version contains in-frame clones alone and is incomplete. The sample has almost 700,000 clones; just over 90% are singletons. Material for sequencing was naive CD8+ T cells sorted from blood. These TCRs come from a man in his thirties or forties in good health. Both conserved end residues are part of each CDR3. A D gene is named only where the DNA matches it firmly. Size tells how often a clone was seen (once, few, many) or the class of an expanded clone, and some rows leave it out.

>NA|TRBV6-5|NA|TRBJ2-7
CASSYFGSGTYEQYF
TGTGCCAGCAGTTACTTTGGAAGCGGGACATACGAGCAGTACTTC
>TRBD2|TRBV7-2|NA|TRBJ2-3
CASSLWLAGTDTQYF
TGTGCCAGCAGCTTATGGCTAGCGGGAACAGATACGCAGTATTTT
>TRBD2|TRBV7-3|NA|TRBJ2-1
CASRELAGPPSSYNEQFF
TGTGCCAGCAGAGAACTAGCGGGACCTCCTAGCTCCTACAATGAGCAGTTCTTC
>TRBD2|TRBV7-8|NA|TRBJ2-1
CASSLGAGGGYNEQFF
TGTGCCAGCAGCTTGGGGGCGGGAGGCGGCTACAATGAGCAGTTCTTC
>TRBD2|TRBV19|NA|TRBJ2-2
CASSMTSGMGTGELFF
TGTGCCAGTAGTATGACTAGCGGGATGGGCACCGGGGAGCTGTTTTTT
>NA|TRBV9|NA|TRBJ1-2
CASSVSGVYGYTF
TGTGCCAGCAGCGTTTCAGGAGTCTATGGCTACACCTTC
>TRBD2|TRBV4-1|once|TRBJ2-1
CASSLFPAGGGSYNEQFF
TGCGCCAGCAGCCTCTTCCCAGCGGGAGGGGGCTCCTACAATGAGCAGTTCTTC
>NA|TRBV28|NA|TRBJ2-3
CASSLSPGTDTQYF
TGTGCCAGCAGTTTGTCCCCCGGCACAGATACGCAGTATTTT
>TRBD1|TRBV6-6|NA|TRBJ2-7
CASSYRRTGGTYEQYF
TGTGCCAGCAGTTACCGAAGGACAGGGGGGACCTACGAGCAGTACTTC
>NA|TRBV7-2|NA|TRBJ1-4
CASRQGAGGSREKLFF
TGTGCCAGCAGACAAGGGGCGGGTGGATCGAGGGAAAAACTGTTTTTT